The 28 T cell receptor beta chains below all came from one sample that was sequenced in a study of blood T cell repertoires in COVID-19. TCRdb keeps only in-frame clones here, not all; method: immunoSEQ multiplex PCR. The data show about 180,000 clones, around four fifths seen once. The sequenced sample consisted of peripheral blood. The origin of the receptors is a woman aged 40 to 50 with COVID-19, enrolled during active disease.

The chain combines TRBV19 with TRBJ1-1, with a weak D call TRBD1 (5 bases). Germline CDR1 is LNHDA and CDR2 is SQIVND (reference sequence). V shed 5 bases and J shed 5 bases, with 15 bases lying between them. CDR3 length equals 14 residues. This CDR3 is CASSSGESWTEAFF. The CDR3 bases are TGTGCCAGTAGTTCGGGGGAATCGTGGACTGAAGCTTTCTTT.

The chain recombines TRBV29-1 with TRBJ1-6, with D uncertain. V lost 4 bases to trimming and J lost 7 bases, with 11 bases between them. Germline CDR1 SQVTM, CDR2 ANQGSEA. This CDR3 has 13 amino acids. The CDR3 protein is CSVGTSGNSPLHF. The CDR3 DNA reads TGCAGCGTTGGCACGTCGGGGAATTCACCCCTCCACTTT.

The chain carries TRBV10-1 and TRBJ1-3; D ambiguous. V dropped 6 bases and J dropped 0 bases, with 12 bases sitting between them. Germline-derived CDR1 and CDR2 are WNHNN and SYGVQD (reference sequence). This CDR3 contains 15 residues. The CDR3 DNA is TGCGCCAGCAGCGCCGGTAGCGGCTCTGGAAACACCATATATTTT. Protein sequence: CASSAGSGSGNTIYF.

The V call is TRBV2, the J call TRBJ2-1; 9 bases are a match to TRBD2. The CDR3 totals 14 residues. The V gene end was trimmed by 7 bases and the J gene end by 6 bases; junction bases not matched to a gene: 7. Germline CDR1 is SNHLY and CDR2 is FYNNEI. The CDR3 sequence is CASMGGGGSNEQFF. CDR3 nucleotide sequence: TGTGCCAGCATGGGCGGGGGGGGCTCCAATGAGCAGTTCTTC.

This chain uses TRBV6-5 with TRBJ2-1; D unclear. Trimming removed 4 bases from V and 2 bases from J, with 9 bases in between. The CDR3 covers 14 residues. The V gene's germline CDR1 is MNHEY and CDR2 SVGAGI. CDR3 nucleotides: TGTGCCAGCAGTTGGAGATCAACCTACAATGAGCAGTTCTTC. Translation: CASSWRSTYNEQFF.

J is TRBJ1-1 and V is TRBV5-8, with TRBD1 as a possible D gene (5 bases). The CDR3 has 14 amino acids. Germline V gene lookup returns CDR1 SGHTS and CDR2 YDEGEE. The ends were cut back, 4 bases at V and 2 bases at J, with 12 bases in the middle. The CDR3 loop is CASSPLDSNTEAFF. The CDR3 DNA follows: TGTGCCAGCAGCCCCCTAGACAGTAACACTGAAGCTTTCTTT.

The chain joins TRBV28 to TRBJ1-3, with a possible D match to TRBD1 (5 bases). CDR1 is MDHEN, CDR2 SYDVKM, per germline. Between the trimmed V and J ends, which lost 8 bases and 8 bases, there was a span of 16 bases. The CDR3 covers 13 residues. The chain's CDR3 is CASSTGVSDTIYF. The CDR3 DNA sequence: TGTGCCAGCTCAACGGGGGTCTCGGACACCATATATTTT. The full variable domain, rest sourced from reference TRBV28 and TRBJ1-3, is DVKVTQSSRYLVKRTGEKVFLECVQDMDHENMFWYRQDPGLGLRLIYFSYDVKMKEKGDIPEGYSVSREKKERFSLILESASTNQTSMYLCASSTGVSDTIYFGEGSWLTVV.

The rearrangement joins TRBV5-4 to TRBJ1-2; no firm D call. This CDR3 spans 14 amino acids. Looked up from germline, CDR1 is SGHNT and CDR2 is YYREEE (reference sequence). Between the trimmed V and J ends, which lost 3 bases and 5 bases, there was a span of 14 bases. The CDR3 nucleotides are TGTGCCAGCAGCTCCGTAACTAGTCAGTATGGCTACACCTTC. Its protein product is CASSSVTSQYGYTF.

This clone was picked up one time. One junction end disagrees with the germline gene, perhaps due to a read error. The chain employs TRBV7-7 and TRBJ2-3; 8 bases fit TRBD2. The CDR3 length is 15 residues. Germline V gene data show CDR1 as SSHAT and CDR2 as FNYEAQ (reference sequence). CDR3 in amino acids: CASSTSSGSTDTQYF. The CDR3 coding sequence is TGTGCTAGCAGCACCTCTAGCGGGAGCACAGATACGCAGTATTTT.

This chain joins TRBV2 and TRBJ2-2, with D maybe TRBD1 (6 bases). This CDR3 has 14 amino acids. Trimming shortened V by 7 bases and J by 6 bases, and 15 bases separated the two germline ends. Per the germline V gene, CDR1 is SNHLY and CDR2 is FYNNEI. CDR3 loop: CASMKQGIPGELFF. The CDR3 DNA is TGTGCCAGCATGAAACAGGGTATTCCCGGGGAGCTGTTTTTT.

This clone was recorded only once. The CDR3 nucleotides read TGTGCCAGCAGTCTTACAGGTTATAGCAATCAGCCCCAGCATTTT. Translation gives CASSLTGYSNQPQHF. This chain links TRBV27 with TRBJ1-5, with D maybe TRBD1 (5 bases). Trimming took off 5 bases at V and 0 bases at J, with 11 bases between the two ends. The CDR3 runs 15 residues. Germline CDR1 MNHEY, CDR2 SMNVEV (reference sequence).

The V gene is TRBV5-1, the J gene TRBJ1-1; TRBD1 might be the D (5 bases). This CDR3 comprises 13 residues. Looked up from germline, CDR1 is SGHRS and CDR2 is YFSETQ. The ends were cut back, 0 bases at V and 6 bases at J, with 9 bases in the middle. The CDR3 loop reads CASSLVQGAEAFF. The DNA for the CDR3 is TGCGCCAGCAGCTTGGTTCAGGGCGCTGAAGCTTTCTTT. Based on the CDR3 plus reference TRBV5-1 and TRBJ1-1, the full variable domain is KAGVTQTPRYLIKTRGQQVTLSCSPISGHRSVSWYQQTPGQGLQFLFEYFSETQRNKGNFPGRFSGRQFSNSRSEMNVSTLELGDSALYLCASSLVQGAEAFFGQGTRLTVV.

This clone appeared once. The chain combines TRBV2 with TRBJ1-5, with 7 bases that match TRBD1. V lost 6 bases, J lost 1 base, and 6 bases stayed unmatched. Germline CDR1 reads SNHLY; CDR2 reads FYNNEI. The CDR3 length is 15 residues. In DNA, the CDR3 is TGTGCCAGCAGCCGACAGGGAACGAGCAATCAGCCCCAGCATTTT. It yields the protein CASSRQGTSNQPQHF.

This clone was observed once. The chain combines TRBV13 with TRBJ1-1; no clear D gene. Trimming pared 3 bases from V and 6 bases from J, leaving 11 bases between. Germline V lookup: CDR1 PRHDT, CDR2 FYEKMQ (reference sequence). This CDR3 contains 13 residues. The CDR3 loop is CASSLALVAEAFF. CDR3 nucleotides: TGTGCCAGCAGCTTGGCATTGGTCGCTGAAGCTTTCTTT.

The rearrangement joins TRBV19 to TRBJ2-5; TRBD1 is a possible D gene (6 bases). The CDR3 totals 15 residues. Trimming stripped 6 bases from V and 5 bases from J, with 19 bases between. CDR1 is LNHDA and CDR2 is SQIVND in the germline V gene (reference sequence). The CDR3 protein is CASSPGQTLRETQYF. CDR3 DNA sequence: TGTGCCAGTAGCCCAGGACAGACGCTTCGGGAGACCCAGTACTTC.

The V call is TRBV6-5, the J call TRBJ1-3; TRBD1 might be the D (5 bases). Trimming cost V 0 bases and J 2 bases, with 8 bases left between them. The CDR3 length is 15 residues. The germline CDR1 and CDR2 sequences are MNHEY and SVGAGI. The CDR3 loop is CASSYSAGPGNTIYF. CDR3 coding DNA: TGTGCCAGCAGTTACTCGGCAGGGCCTGGAAACACCATATATTTT.

V and J are TRBV29-1 and TRBJ2-3; the D gene is possibly TRBD2 (6 bases). CDR3 size: 14 residues. Trimming removed 4 bases at V and 1 base at J, with 12 bases between. CDR1 and CDR2 from the germline V gene are SQVTM and ANQGSEA. DNA of the CDR3: TGCAGCGTTGCCGCATGGGGGGGCACAGATACGCAGTATTTT. Protein sequence: CSVAAWGGTDTQYF.

The chain is built from TRBV11-2 and TRBJ2-5, with a weak D call TRBD1 (5 bases). The V gene's germline CDR1 is SGHAT and CDR2 FQNNGV. CDR3 length equals 15 residues. V lost 0 bases and J lost 5, with 13 bases in between. The CDR3 is CASSLEGRTGETQYF. Written as DNA, the CDR3 is TGTGCCAGCAGCTTAGAGGGTCGTACAGGCGAGACCCAGTACTTC.

Comment on this clone: This same CDR3 is encoded by further DNA sequences in the sample. V usage is TRBV9 and J usage is TRBJ1-2; the match to TRBD1 covers 9 bases. This CDR3 has 13 amino acids. V lost 3 bases and J lost 6; bases outside the gene matches: 3. Germline assignment: CDR1 SGDLS and CDR2 YYNGEE. In nucleotides, the CDR3 is TGTGCCAGCAGCGCTAGGACAGGGGATGGCTACACCTTC. Protein: CASSARTGDGYTF.

This clone has only one observation. The chain joins TRBV27 to TRBJ1-2, with 8 bases fitting TRBD1. Germline CDR1 is MNHEY and CDR2 is SMNVEV (reference sequence). This CDR3 contains 13 residues. Germline trimming cut 6 bases from V and 4 bases from J; bases unmatched to any gene: 4. The CDR3 sequence is CASSSTGGYGYTF. DNA for the CDR3: TGTGCCAGCAGCAGTACAGGGGGCTATGGCTACACCTTC.

The chain employs TRBV7-9 and TRBJ1-2, with D maybe TRBD1 (6 bases). CDR1 and CDR2 (germline): SEHNR, FQNEAQ (reference sequence). V lost 7 bases to trimming and J lost 8 bases, with 20 bases between them. The CDR3 loop spans 14 amino acids. The CDR3 protein is CASIPRERGGGYTF. The CDR3 DNA reads TGTGCCAGCATCCCAAGGGAGAGGGGGGGCGGCTACACCTTC.

The chain carries TRBV27 and TRBJ2-2; 7 nucleotides agree with TRBD1. Trimming cost V 3 bases and J 4 bases; bases outside gene matches: 11. Germline CDR1 reads MNHEY; CDR2 reads SMNVEV (reference sequence). The CDR3 spans 17 residues. CDR3 amino acids: CASSFRWGQTTTGELFF. The CDR3 nucleotides are TGTGCCAGCAGTTTCAGGTGGGGACAGACCACCACCGGGGAGCTGTTTTTT.

V and J are TRBV4-1 and TRBJ1-1; D may be TRBD1 (5 bases). Per germline, CDR1 MGHRA and CDR2 YSYEKL. The CDR3 is 15 amino acids. Trimming removed 1 base at V and 5 bases at J, with 14 bases between. CDR3 sequence reads: CASSQAAQGFTEAFF. For the CDR3, the DNA is TGCGCCAGCAGCCAAGCGGCCCAGGGTTTTACTGAAGCTTTCTTT.

The CDR3 protein is CASSSQGSVYGYTF. The CDR3 nucleotides read TGTGCCAGTAGTTCACAGGGGTCCGTCTATGGCTACACCTTC. This chain uses TRBV19 with TRBJ1-2; 7 bases match TRBD1. J gave up 4 bases and V 5 bases, and 7 bases lay outside the gene matches. This CDR3 contains 14 residues. From germline, CDR1 is LNHDA and CDR2 SQIVND (reference sequence).

V usage is TRBV10-1 and J usage is TRBJ2-7; 11 nucleotides agree with TRBD1. J lost 3 bases, V lost 2 bases, and 0 bases had no gene match. The length of the CDR3 is 14 residues. Germline V gene sequence: CDR1 WNHNN, CDR2 SYGVQD (reference sequence). CDR3 nucleotides: TGCGCCAGCAGTGAGGGGACAGGGGGCTACGAGCAGTACTTC. This translates into CASSEGTGGYEQYF.

The V call is TRBV5-1, the J call TRBJ2-5; TRBD1 matches at 9 bases. With V trimmed by 0 bases and J by 5 bases, 17 bases remained unmatched. There are 19 residues in the CDR3. CDR1 and CDR2 (germline): SGHRS, YFSETQ. The CDR3 is CASSLAPGGTTGGRETQYF. DNA of the CDR3: TGCGCCAGCAGCTTGGCCCCTGGGGGGACGACAGGGGGTAGGGAGACCCAGTACTTC.

V is TRBV11-3 and J is TRBJ1-1; tentatively, D is TRBD1 (5 bases). Trimming shortened V by 5 bases and J by 2 bases, and 9 bases separated the two germline ends. The CDR3 extends over 13 amino acids. CDR1 is SGHNT, CDR2 YENEEA, per germline. The CDR3, as DNA: TGTGCCAGCAGCCCGGGGGGTAACACTGAAGCTTTCTTT. Translated, it gives CASSPGGNTEAFF.

CDR3 sequence reads: CASSPTSLASPNSQYF. DNA of the CDR3: TGTGCCAGCAGCCCGACTAGTCTAGCCTCTCCAAACTCGCAGTATTTT. The chain joins TRBV7-3 to TRBJ2-3, with D maybe TRBD2 (6 bases). Between the trimmed V and J ends, which lost 5 bases and 10 bases, there was a span of 25 bases. CDR3 size: 16 residues. The germline gives CDR1 SGHTA, CDR2 FQGTGA.